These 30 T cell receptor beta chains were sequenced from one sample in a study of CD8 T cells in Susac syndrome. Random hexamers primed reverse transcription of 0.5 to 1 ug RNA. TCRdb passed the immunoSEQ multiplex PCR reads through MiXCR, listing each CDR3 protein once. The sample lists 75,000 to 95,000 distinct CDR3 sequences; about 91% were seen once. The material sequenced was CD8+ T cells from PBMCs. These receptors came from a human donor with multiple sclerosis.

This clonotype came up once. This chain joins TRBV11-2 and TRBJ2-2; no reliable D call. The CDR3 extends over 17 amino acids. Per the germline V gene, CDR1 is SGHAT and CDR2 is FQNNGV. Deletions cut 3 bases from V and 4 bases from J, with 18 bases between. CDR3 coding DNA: TGTGCCAGCAGCTTCCCTTCGACGGTGGGGTCCACCGGGGAGCTGTTTTTT. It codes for CASSFPSTVGSTGELFF.

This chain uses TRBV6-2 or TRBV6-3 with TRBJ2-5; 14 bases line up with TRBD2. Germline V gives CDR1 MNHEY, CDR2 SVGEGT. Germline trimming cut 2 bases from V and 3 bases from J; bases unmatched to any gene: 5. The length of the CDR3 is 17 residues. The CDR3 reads CASSYDMTSGREETQYF. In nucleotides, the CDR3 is TGTGCCAGCAGTTACGATATGACTAGCGGGAGGGAAGAGACCCAGTACTTC.

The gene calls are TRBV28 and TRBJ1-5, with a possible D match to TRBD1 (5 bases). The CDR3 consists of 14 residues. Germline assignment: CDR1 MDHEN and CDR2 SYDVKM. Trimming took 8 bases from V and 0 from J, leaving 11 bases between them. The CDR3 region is CASDSVYSNQPQHF. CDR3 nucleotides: TGTGCCAGCGACAGTGTATATAGCAATCAGCCCCAGCATTTT.

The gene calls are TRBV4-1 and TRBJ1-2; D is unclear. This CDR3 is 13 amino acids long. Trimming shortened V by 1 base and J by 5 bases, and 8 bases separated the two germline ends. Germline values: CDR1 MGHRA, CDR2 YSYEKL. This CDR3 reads CASSQGSGYGYTF. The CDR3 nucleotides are TGCGCCAGCAGCCAAGGGAGCGGGTATGGCTACACCTTC.

The CDR3, as DNA: TGTGCCAGGACTAGCGGGGGAGATACGCAGTATTTT. Translation gives CARTSGGDTQYF. The chain joins TRBV2 to TRBJ2-3; 12 nucleotides match TRBD2. Germline trimming cut 9 bases from V and 5 bases from J; bases unmatched to any gene: 0. The CDR3 loop spans 12 amino acids. Germline V gene lookup returns CDR1 SNHLY and CDR2 FYNNEI.

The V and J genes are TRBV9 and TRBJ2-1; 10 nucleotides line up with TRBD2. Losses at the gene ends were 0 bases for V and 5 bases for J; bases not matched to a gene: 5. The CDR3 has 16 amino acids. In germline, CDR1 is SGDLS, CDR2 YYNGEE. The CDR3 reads CASSVDGGLADNEQFF. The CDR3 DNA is TGTGCCAGCAGCGTAGATGGTGGACTAGCGGACAATGAGCAGTTCTTC.

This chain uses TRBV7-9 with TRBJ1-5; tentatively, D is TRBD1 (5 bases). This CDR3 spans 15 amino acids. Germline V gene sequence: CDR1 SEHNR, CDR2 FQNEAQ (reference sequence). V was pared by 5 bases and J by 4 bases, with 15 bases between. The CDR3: CASSPPGGGNQPQHF. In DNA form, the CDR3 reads TGTGCCAGCAGCCCCCCCGGGGGAGGGAATCAGCCCCAGCATTTT.

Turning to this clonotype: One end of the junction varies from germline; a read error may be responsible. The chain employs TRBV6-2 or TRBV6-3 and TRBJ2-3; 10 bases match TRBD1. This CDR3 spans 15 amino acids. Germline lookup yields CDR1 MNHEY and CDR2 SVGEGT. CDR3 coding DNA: TGTGCCAGCAGTTTCCTGGGACAGGGGCCCCTCACGTCCAATTTT. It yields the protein CASSFLGQGPLTSNF.

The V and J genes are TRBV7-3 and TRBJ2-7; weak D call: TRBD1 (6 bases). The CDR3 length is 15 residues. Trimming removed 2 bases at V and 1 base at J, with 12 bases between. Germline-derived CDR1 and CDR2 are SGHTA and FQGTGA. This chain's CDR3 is CASSLGGVGSYEQYF. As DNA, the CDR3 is TGTGCCAGCAGCTTAGGGGGCGTGGGGTCCTACGAGCAGTACTTC.

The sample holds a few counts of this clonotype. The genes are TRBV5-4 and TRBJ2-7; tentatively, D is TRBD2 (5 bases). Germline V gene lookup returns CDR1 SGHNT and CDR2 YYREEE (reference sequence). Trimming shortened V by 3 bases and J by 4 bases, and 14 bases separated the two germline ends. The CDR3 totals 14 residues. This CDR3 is CASSWGPSGYEQYF. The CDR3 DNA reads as TGTGCCAGCAGCTGGGGTCCCTCGGGGTACGAGCAGTACTTC.

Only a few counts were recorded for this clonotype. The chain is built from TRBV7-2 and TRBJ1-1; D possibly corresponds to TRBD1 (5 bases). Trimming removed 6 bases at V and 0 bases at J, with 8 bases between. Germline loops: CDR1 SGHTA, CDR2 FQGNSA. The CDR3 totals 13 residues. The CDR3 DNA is TGTGCCAGCAGGGAACAGGTGAACACTGAAGCTTTCTTT. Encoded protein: CASREQVNTEAFF.

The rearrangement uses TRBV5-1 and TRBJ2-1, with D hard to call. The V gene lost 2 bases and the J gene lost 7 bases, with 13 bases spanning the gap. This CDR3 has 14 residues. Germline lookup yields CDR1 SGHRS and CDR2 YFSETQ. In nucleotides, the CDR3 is TGCGCCAGCAGCTTAGAACCGAACGGGAATGAGCAGTTCTTC. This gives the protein CASSLEPNGNEQFF.

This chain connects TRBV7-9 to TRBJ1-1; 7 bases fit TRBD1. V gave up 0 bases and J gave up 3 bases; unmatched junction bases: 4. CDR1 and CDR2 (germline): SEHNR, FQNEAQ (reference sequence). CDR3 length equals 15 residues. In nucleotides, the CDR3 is TGTGCCAGCAGCTTAGCACCAGGGGGGCACACTGAAGCTTTCTTT. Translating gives CASSLAPGGHTEAFF.

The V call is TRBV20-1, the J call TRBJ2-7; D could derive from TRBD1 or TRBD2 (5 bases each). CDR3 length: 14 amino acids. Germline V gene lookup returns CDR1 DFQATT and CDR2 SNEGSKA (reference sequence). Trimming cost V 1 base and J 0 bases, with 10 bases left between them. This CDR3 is CSARAWDPSYEQYF. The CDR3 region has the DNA TGCAGTGCTAGAGCCTGGGACCCCTCCTACGAGCAGTACTTC.

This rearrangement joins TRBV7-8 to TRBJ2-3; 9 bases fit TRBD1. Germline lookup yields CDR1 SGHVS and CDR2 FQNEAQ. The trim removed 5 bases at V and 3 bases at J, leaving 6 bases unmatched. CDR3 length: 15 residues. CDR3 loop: CASSPWDRVTDTQYF. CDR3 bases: TGTGCCAGCAGCCCTTGGGACAGGGTAACAGATACGCAGTATTTT.

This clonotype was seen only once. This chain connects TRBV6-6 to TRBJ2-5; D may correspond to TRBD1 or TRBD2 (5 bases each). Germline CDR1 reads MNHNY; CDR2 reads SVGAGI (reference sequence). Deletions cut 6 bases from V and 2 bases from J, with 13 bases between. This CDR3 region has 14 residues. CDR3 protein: CASSRRDAQETQYF. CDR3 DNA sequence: TGTGCCAGCAGCCGCCGGGACGCGCAAGAGACCCAGTACTTC.

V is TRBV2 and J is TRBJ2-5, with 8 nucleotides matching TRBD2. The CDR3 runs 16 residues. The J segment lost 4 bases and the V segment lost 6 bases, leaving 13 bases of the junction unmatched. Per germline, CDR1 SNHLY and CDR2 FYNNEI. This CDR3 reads CASRSPGTRNGETQYF. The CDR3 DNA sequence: TGTGCCAGCAGGTCCCCCGGGACTAGAAATGGAGAGACCCAGTACTTC. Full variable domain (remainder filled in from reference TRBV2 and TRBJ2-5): EPEVTQTPSHQVTQMGQEVILRCVPISNHLYFYWYRQILGQKVEFLVSFYNNEISEKSEIFDDQFSVERPDGSNFTLKIRSTKLEDSAMYFCASRSPGTRNGETQYFGPGTRLLVL.

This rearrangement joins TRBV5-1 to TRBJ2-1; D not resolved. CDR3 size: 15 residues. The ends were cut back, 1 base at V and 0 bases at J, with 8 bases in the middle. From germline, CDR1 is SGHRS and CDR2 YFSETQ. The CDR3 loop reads CASSLSWVSYNEQFF. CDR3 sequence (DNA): TGCGCCAGCAGCTTGAGCTGGGTCTCCTACAATGAGCAGTTCTTC.

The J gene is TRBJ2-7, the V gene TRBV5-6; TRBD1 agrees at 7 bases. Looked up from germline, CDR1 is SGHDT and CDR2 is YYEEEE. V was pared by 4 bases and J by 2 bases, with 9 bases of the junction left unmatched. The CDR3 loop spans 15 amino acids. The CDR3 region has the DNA TGTGCCAGCAGCCCCAGGACAGGTCATACCTACGAGCAGTACTTC. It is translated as CASSPRTGHTYEQYF.

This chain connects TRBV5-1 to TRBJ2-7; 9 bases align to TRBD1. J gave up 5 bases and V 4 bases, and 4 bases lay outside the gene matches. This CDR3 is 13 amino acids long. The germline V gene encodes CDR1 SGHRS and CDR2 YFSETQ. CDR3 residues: CASSQGQGHEQYF. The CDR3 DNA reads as TGCGCCAGCAGCCAGGGACAGGGCCACGAGCAGTACTTC.

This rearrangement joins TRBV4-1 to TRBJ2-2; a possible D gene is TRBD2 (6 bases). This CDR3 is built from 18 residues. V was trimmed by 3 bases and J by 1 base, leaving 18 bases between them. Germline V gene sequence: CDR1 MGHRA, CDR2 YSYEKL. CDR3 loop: CASSHPPEGSGNTGELFF. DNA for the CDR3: TGCGCCAGCAGCCACCCCCCGGAGGGTAGCGGGAACACCGGGGAGCTGTTTTTT.

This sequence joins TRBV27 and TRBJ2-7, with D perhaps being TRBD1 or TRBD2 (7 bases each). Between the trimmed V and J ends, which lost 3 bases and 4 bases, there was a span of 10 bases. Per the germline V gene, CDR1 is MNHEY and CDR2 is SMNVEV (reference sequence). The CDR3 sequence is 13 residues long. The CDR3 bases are TGTGCCAGCAGTTTTCAGGGGGGGTACGAGCAGTACTTC. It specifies CASSFQGGYEQYF.

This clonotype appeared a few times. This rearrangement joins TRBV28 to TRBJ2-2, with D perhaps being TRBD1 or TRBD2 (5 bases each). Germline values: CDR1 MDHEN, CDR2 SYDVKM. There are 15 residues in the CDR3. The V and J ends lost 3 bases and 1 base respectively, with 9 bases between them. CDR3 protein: CASSLGPMNTGELFF. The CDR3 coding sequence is TGTGCCAGCAGTTTGGGACCTATGAACACCGGGGAGCTGTTTTTT.

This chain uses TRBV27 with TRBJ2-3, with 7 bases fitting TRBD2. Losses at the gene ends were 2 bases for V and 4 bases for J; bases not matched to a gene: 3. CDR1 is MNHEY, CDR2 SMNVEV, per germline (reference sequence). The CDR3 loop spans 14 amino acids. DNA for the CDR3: TGTGCCAGCAGTTTACAACGGGAGGCAGATACGCAGTATTTT. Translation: CASSLQREADTQYF.

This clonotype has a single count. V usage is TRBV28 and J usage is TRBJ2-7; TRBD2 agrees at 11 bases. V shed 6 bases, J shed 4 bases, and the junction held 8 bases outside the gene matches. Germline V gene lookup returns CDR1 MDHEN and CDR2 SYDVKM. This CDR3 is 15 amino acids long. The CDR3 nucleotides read TGTGCCAGCAGCTTCCCGGGACTAGCGGTATACGAGCAGTACTTC. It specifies CASSFPGLAVYEQYF. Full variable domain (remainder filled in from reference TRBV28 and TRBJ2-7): DVKVTQSSRYLVKRTGEKVFLECVQDMDHENMFWYRQDPGLGLRLIYFSYDVKMKEKGDIPEGYSVSREKKERFSLILESASTNQTSMYLCASSFPGLAVYEQYFGPGTRLTVT.

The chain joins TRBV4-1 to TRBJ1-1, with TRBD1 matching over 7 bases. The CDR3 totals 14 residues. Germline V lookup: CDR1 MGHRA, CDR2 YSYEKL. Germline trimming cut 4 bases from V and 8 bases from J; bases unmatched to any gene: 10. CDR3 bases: TGCGCCAGCAGCCTACGGACTAAGACAGGGGAAGCTTTCTTT. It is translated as CASSLRTKTGEAFF.

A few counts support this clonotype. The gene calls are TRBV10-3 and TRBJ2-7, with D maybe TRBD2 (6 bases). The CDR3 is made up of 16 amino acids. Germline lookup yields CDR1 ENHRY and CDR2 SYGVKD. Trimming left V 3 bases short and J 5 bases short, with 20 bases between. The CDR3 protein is CAISDSLSGRGDEQYF. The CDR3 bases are TGTGCCATCAGTGACTCCCTCAGCGGGCGTGGGGACGAGCAGTACTTC.

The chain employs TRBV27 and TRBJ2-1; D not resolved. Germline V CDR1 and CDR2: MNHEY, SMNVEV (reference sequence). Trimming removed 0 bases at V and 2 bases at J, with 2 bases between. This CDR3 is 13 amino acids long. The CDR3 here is CASSLSPYNEQFF. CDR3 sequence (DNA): TGTGCCAGCAGTTTATCTCCCTACAATGAGCAGTTCTTC.

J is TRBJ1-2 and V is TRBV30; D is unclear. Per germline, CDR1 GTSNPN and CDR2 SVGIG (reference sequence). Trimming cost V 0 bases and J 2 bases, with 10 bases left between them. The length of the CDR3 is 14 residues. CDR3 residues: CAWSVLLGNYGYTF. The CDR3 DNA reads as TGTGCCTGGAGTGTACTCTTGGGGAACTATGGCTACACCTTC.

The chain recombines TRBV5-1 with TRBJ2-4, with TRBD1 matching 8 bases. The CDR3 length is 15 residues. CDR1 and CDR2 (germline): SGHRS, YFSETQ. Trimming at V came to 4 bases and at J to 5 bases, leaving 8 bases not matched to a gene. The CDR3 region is CASSPIGQGQNIQYF. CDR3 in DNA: TGCGCCAGCAGCCCGATAGGACAGGGCCAAAACATTCAGTACTTC.